One and the same sample provided the 27 T cell receptor beta chains below, sequenced in a study of response to subunit inactivated influenza vaccine. MiXCR was run by TCRdb on the RT-PCR reads, yielding one entry per CDR3 protein. Among about 500,000 distinct CDR3 sequences, approximately 15% were seen once, and the ten largest hold 3%. Sequencing was performed on CD4+ T cells sorted from PBMCs, taken 23 months after vaccination. The source is a man aged 45 to 70 who received an inactivated influenza vaccine.

The chain links TRBV20-1 to TRBJ2-7; D uncertain. Germline values: CDR1 DFQATT, CDR2 SNEGSKA (reference sequence). The V and J ends lost 1 base and 1 base respectively, with 8 bases between them. The length of the CDR3 is 13 residues. The CDR3 nucleotides read TGCAGTGCTAGAGTAGGAACATCCTACGAGCAGTACTTC. Amino acid sequence: CSARVGTSYEQYF.

The chain links TRBV11-2 to TRBJ2-5; D not certain. CDR3 length equals 15 residues. The germline V gene encodes CDR1 SGHAT and CDR2 FQNNGV. V was clipped by 1 base and J by 2 bases, with 11 bases between them. The CDR3 DNA reads as TGTGCCAGCAGCTTAGGAGAAAAGGGACAAGAGACCCAGTACTTC. Protein sequence: CASSLGEKGQETQYF.

The gene calls are TRBV24-1 and TRBJ2-1, with 11 bases aligning to TRBD1. Germline V gene lookup returns CDR1 KGHDR and CDR2 SFDVKD. V lost 1 base and J lost 7; bases outside the gene matches: 5. The CDR3 spans 16 residues. The CDR3 protein is CATSDFRGTGGNEQFF. CDR3 sequence (DNA): TGTGCCACCAGTGATTTTAGAGGGACAGGGGGGAATGAGCAGTTCTTC.

The gene calls are TRBV7-2 and TRBJ1-6, with D perhaps matching TRBD1 (6 bases). The V gene's germline CDR1 is SGHTA and CDR2 FQGNSA. The CDR3 runs to 15 residues. V lost 1 base, J lost 9 bases, and 13 bases lay in between. Here the CDR3 reads CASSLEGGGTSPLHF. As DNA, the CDR3 is TGTGCCAGCAGCTTAGAAGGAGGGGGTACTTCACCCCTCCACTTT.

Only a few counts were recorded for this clonotype. The V and J genes are TRBV20-1 and TRBJ2-2; D is uncertain. The V end lost 2 bases, the J end lost 2 bases, and 9 bases lay between the germline ends. The CDR3 contains 14 residues. Germline V CDR1 and CDR2: DFQATT, SNEGSKA (reference sequence). Written as DNA, the CDR3 is TGCAGTGCTAGAATCGGCTTAAACACCGGGGAGCTGTTTTTT. As protein: CSARIGLNTGELFF.

The chain is built from TRBV6-5 and TRBJ2-7; D may be TRBD2 (6 bases). Germline assignment: CDR1 MNHEY and CDR2 SVGAGI. The V end was cut by 0 bases, the J end by 2 bases, with 11 bases between. This CDR3 has 15 amino acids. The CDR3: CASSYSGAGTYEQYF. DNA for the CDR3: TGTGCCAGCAGTTACTCGGGTGCGGGGACCTACGAGCAGTACTTC.

The V call is TRBV7-8, the J call TRBJ2-7; D remains ambiguous. With 1 base removed from V and 1 base from J, the gap between germline ends came to 8 bases. This CDR3 region has 14 residues. Germline values: CDR1 SGHVS, CDR2 FQNEAQ. In nucleotides, the CDR3 is TGTGCCAGCAGCTTAGTTTTTGTGTCCTACGAGCAGTACTTC. Protein: CASSLVFVSYEQYF.

The chain uses TRBV28 and TRBJ2-4, with D possibly matching TRBD2 (6 bases). The germline gives CDR1 MDHEN, CDR2 SYDVKM. The CDR3 covers 15 residues. V lost 4 bases to trimming and J lost 0 bases, with 10 bases between them. The CDR3 DNA reads TGTGCCAGCAGTTCCGGGAGACTAGCCAAAAACATTCAGTACTTC. Residues: CASSSGRLAKNIQYF.

This clonotype was seen only a few times. The chain combines TRBV5-1 with TRBJ2-5, with D tentatively TRBD1 or TRBD2 (6 bases each). The germline gives CDR1 SGHRS, CDR2 YFSETQ. The CDR3 runs 14 residues. V lost 4 bases to trimming and J lost 0 bases, with 10 bases between them. CDR3 bases: TGCGCCAGCAGCCCGGGGGCAAACCAAGAGACCCAGTACTTC. The encoded protein is CASSPGANQETQYF.

This chain connects TRBV4-2 to TRBJ2-3, with 10 bases fitting TRBD2. Germline CDR1 LGHNA, CDR2 YNFKEQ. Trimming removed 1 base from V and 2 bases from J; junction bases left unmatched: 6. The CDR3 length is 17 residues. The CDR3: CASSQASGGRFTDTQYF. The CDR3 nucleotides read TGTGCCAGCAGCCAAGCTAGCGGGGGACGCTTCACAGATACGCAGTATTTT.

J is TRBJ2-5 and V is TRBV10-3; D is ambiguous. Trimming took off 4 bases at V and 5 bases at J, with 14 bases between the two ends. Germline V gives CDR1 ENHRY, CDR2 SYGVKD. This CDR3 has 14 residues. As DNA, the CDR3 is TGTGCCATCAGTGCGAGCCCAGACAAGGAGACCCAGTACTTC. As protein: CAISASPDKETQYF.

This chain joins TRBV5-1 and TRBJ2-6; no firm D call. Germline lookup yields CDR1 SGHRS and CDR2 YFSETQ. Trimming took off 1 base at V and 0 bases at J, with 5 bases between the two ends. CDR3 length: 15 residues. The CDR3 DNA follows: TGCGCCAGCAGCTTGATCCGCTCTGGGGCCAACGTCCTGACTTTC. Amino acid sequence: CASSLIRSGANVLTF.

The chain has TRBV10-3 and TRBJ1-1; D gene uncertain. Germline values: CDR1 ENHRY, CDR2 SYGVKD. This CDR3 comprises 12 residues. V was pared by 3 bases and J by 5 bases, with 7 bases between. The CDR3 here is CAISDVRTEAFF. The DNA of the CDR3 is TGTGCCATCAGTGATGTACGGACTGAAGCTTTCTTT.

This clonotype was observed a handful of times. The V and J genes are TRBV12-3 or TRBV12-4 and TRBJ1-3, with D possibly matching TRBD1 (6 bases). V was clipped by 1 base and J by 5 bases, with 12 bases between them. This CDR3 comprises 15 residues. DNA for the CDR3: TGTGCCAGCAGTTTAGGGGGGCTGGATAGAAACACCATATATTTT. It specifies CASSLGGLDRNTIYF.

This clonotype was counted only a few times. The chain links TRBV11-2 to TRBJ1-1; D might be TRBD1 (5 bases). Looked up from germline, CDR1 is SGHAT and CDR2 is FQNNGV. Trimming removed 6 bases at V and 0 bases at J, with 14 bases between. This CDR3 comprises 15 residues. Written as DNA, the CDR3 is TGTGCCAGCAGTTCGACCGGGGCCATGAACACTGAAGCTTTCTTT. Protein product: CASSSTGAMNTEAFF.

This clonotype was counted a few times. The chain couples TRBV6-1 to TRBJ1-2; D might be TRBD1 (5 bases). There are 16 residues in the CDR3. Trimming shortened V by 6 bases and J by 0 bases, and 17 bases separated the two germline ends. Germline-derived CDR1 and CDR2 are MNHNS and SASEGT. CDR3 residues: CASRLDGAQSNYGYTF. In DNA form, the CDR3 reads TGTGCCAGCAGACTTGACGGGGCCCAATCTAACTATGGCTACACCTTC.

This clonotype appeared many times. This chain links TRBV5-1 with TRBJ2-1; D perhaps matches TRBD1 (5 bases). Trimming stripped 4 bases from V and 0 bases from J, with 14 bases between. This CDR3 has 16 residues. CDR1 SGHRS and CDR2 YFSETQ come from the germline V gene. CDR3 sequence (DNA): TGCGCCAGCAGCCCTGGTGGGGCGAGCTCCTACAATGAGCAGTTCTTC. This codes for CASSPGGASSYNEQFF.

V usage is TRBV20-1 and J usage is TRBJ2-7; D is uncertain. V lost 4 bases to trimming and J lost 5 bases, with 9 bases between them. CDR1 and CDR2 from the germline V gene are DFQATT and SNEGSKA (reference sequence). The CDR3 sequence is 11 residues long. The CDR3 bases are TGCAGTGCTAACGGCCTGGACGAGCAGTACTTC. This encodes CSANGLDEQYF.

The chain joins TRBV12-3 or TRBV12-4 to TRBJ2-1, with D perhaps TRBD2 (6 bases). The V end was cut by 3 bases, the J end by 2 bases, with 14 bases between. The CDR3 consists of 16 residues. The CDR3 region has the DNA TGTGCCAGCAGTTTTCTGGGCGGGGTAACCTACAATGAGCAGTTCTTC. This encodes CASSFLGGVTYNEQFF.

This clonotype occurred many times. This sequence joins TRBV5-1 and TRBJ1-1; TRBD1 agrees at 9 bases. Germline CDR1 SGHRS, CDR2 YFSETQ. V gave up 4 bases and J gave up 6 bases; unmatched junction bases: 10. The CDR3 spans 15 residues. The CDR3 here is CASSVKGQGLAEAFF. The CDR3, as DNA: TGCGCCAGCAGCGTAAAGGGACAGGGCCTCGCTGAAGCTTTCTTT.

The chain combines TRBV4-3 with TRBJ2-2; 12 bases line up with TRBD1. The germline CDR1 and CDR2 sequences are LGHNA and YSLEER. The CDR3 length is 17 residues. V lost 3 bases, J lost 2 bases, and 4 bases stayed unmatched. The CDR3 sequence: CASSHPGQGANTGELFF. In nucleotides, the CDR3 is TGCGCCAGCAGCCATCCGGGACAGGGGGCTAACACCGGGGAGCTGTTTTTT.

This clonotype was recorded a few times. The V and J genes are TRBV29-1 and TRBJ2-2; 12 bases are a match to TRBD2. The germline gives CDR1 SQVTM, CDR2 ANQGSEA. The CDR3 is 18 amino acids. V trimming: 5 bases; J trimming: 7 bases; junction bases outside the gene matches: 17. Here the CDR3 DNA reads TGCAGCGTTTCCCGGACGAGACTAGCGGGAGCTCGAGGCGGGGAGCTGTTTTTT. This translates into CSVSRTRLAGARGGELFF.

This clonotype occurred a few times. The gene calls are TRBV5-1 and TRBJ2-3; the match to TRBD1 covers 7 bases. Looked up from germline, CDR1 is SGHRS and CDR2 is YFSETQ. Losses at the gene ends were 4 bases for V and 3 bases for J; bases not matched to a gene: 5. This CDR3 has 14 amino acids. The CDR3 DNA is TGCGCCAGCAGCCCGGACAGGATTACAGATACGCAGTATTTT. Its translation is CASSPDRITDTQYF.

The chain combines TRBV5-1 with TRBJ1-1; D may be TRBD1 (5 bases). The ends were cut back, 2 bases at V and 0 bases at J, with 17 bases in the middle. The V gene's germline CDR1 is SGHRS and CDR2 YFSETQ. CDR3 length equals 17 residues. CDR3 loop: CASSFPGGGELNTEAFF. The CDR3 DNA reads as TGCGCCAGCAGCTTCCCTGGGGGTGGGGAACTGAACACTGAAGCTTTCTTT.

Only a few counts were recorded for this clonotype. The rearrangement joins TRBV6-5 to TRBJ2-3; no reliable D call. The CDR3 extends over 14 amino acids. Germline values: CDR1 MNHEY, CDR2 SVGAGI. V lost 4 bases and J lost 2, with 10 bases in between. This CDR3 is CASSLRYITDTQYF. DNA for the CDR3: TGTGCCAGCAGTTTAAGGTATATCACAGATACGCAGTATTTT.

This clonotype was observed a few times. The V gene is TRBV12-3 or TRBV12-4, the J gene TRBJ2-3; D remains ambiguous. This CDR3 comprises 13 residues. V lost 5 bases to trimming and J lost 5 bases, with 11 bases between them. The DNA for the CDR3 is TGTGCCAGCAGTATCCGTAGTAAAGATACGCAGTATTTT. This codes for CASSIRSKDTQYF.

The chain is built from TRBV7-8 and TRBJ2-4; 7 nucleotides align to TRBD1. CDR1 is SGHVS and CDR2 is FQNEAQ in the germline V gene. Trimming at V came to 5 bases and at J to 0 bases, leaving 4 bases not matched to a gene. The CDR3 is made up of 15 amino acids. CDR3 residues: CASSISGGAKNIQYF. In DNA, the CDR3 is TGTGCCAGCAGCATATCAGGGGGAGCCAAAAACATTCAGTACTTC.